These T cell receptor beta chains were read from a single sample in a study of cytomegalovirus exposure and HLA in healthy donors. TCRdb's table, derived via immunoSEQ multiplex PCR, lists solely in-frame clones and lacks some. The profile shows 140,000 to 150,000 clones, about three quarters of them singletons. The sequencing input was PBMCs. These receptors were obtained from a male donor in good health and CMV-seronegative. Both conserved end residues are part of each CDR3. Fields, in order: J gene, clone size, V gene, D gene, CDR3 DNA, CDR3 protein. D genes are given only for firm matches. The listing skips clone size in some rows; elsewhere it reads once, few, many or a size class.

>TRBJ2-2|few|TRBV14|TRBD2
TGTGCCAGCAGCGCGACTAGCGGGGTGAGCGGGGAGCTGTTTTTT
CASSATSGVSGELFF
>TRBJ2-7|.|TRBV5-1|.
TGCGCCAGCAGCTTGGGGCAGGGTGGGTACGAGCAGTACTTC
CASSLGQGGYEQYF
>TRBJ2-7|.|TRBV5-1|TRBD1
TGCGCCAGCGCACACGTCCTCAGGGACAGCTACGAGCAGTACTTC
CASAHVLRDSYEQYF
>TRBJ2-2|.|TRBV6-6|.
TGTGCCAGCAGTTTAAACACCGGGGAGCTGTTTTTT
CASSLNTGELFF
>TRBJ1-5|.|TRBV19|TRBD1
TGTGCCAGTAGTAAATCTCCCGGGACAGGGGCGTTCAATCAGCCCCAGCATTTT
CASSKSPGTGAFNQPQHF
>TRBJ1-1|.|TRBV6-5|.
TGTGCCAGCAGTGGCAGTTACACTGAAGCTTTCTTT
CASSGSYTEAFF
>TRBJ2-5|once|TRBV4-2|TRBD2
TGTGCCAGCAGCCCCCCGGGGGGAGAGCAGTACTTC
CASSPPGGEQYF
>TRBJ1-3|.|TRBV7-9|TRBD1
TGTGCCTACGGGGTAAACAGGGGTGGAAACACCATATATTTT
CAYGVNRGGNTIYF
>TRBJ2-2|.|TRBV30|.
TGTGCCTGGAGGGACAGACTCACCGGGGAGCTGTTTTTT
CAWRDRLTGELFF
>TRBJ2-3|.|TRBV7-2|.
TGTGCCAGCAGCTTAGACAGTATCCAGGGCCATACGCAGTATTTT
CASSLDSIQGHTQYF
>TRBJ2-1|few|TRBV11-3|.
TGTGCCAGCAGCTTTACTAACAATGAGCAGTTCTTC
CASSFTNNEQFF
>TRBJ1-1|few|TRBV14|TRBD1
TGTGCCAGCACCCCTAGGGCAGGGGGGACTGAAGCTTTCTTT
CASTPRAGGTEAFF
>TRBJ2-3|.|TRBV19|TRBD2
TGTGCCAGTAGTTCTACGGGACTAGCGGGAGGGCCGGGGGGTACGCAGTATTTT
CASSSTGLAGGPGGTQYF
>TRBJ2-5|.|TRBV7-7|TRBD2
TGTGCTAGCAGCGCGGGAGATTTCCAAGAGACCCAGTACTTC
CASSAGDFQETQYF
>TRBJ1-2|.|TRBV11-2|.
TGTGCCAGCAGCTTCGGGGAAGGCTACACCTTC
CASSFGEGYTF
>TRBJ1-1|.|TRBV7-3|.
TGTGCCAGCAGCCCACGGGGGTCGGGGACTGAAGCTTTCTTT
CASSPRGSGTEAFF
>TRBJ2-7|.|TRBV27|TRBD1
TGTGCCAGCAGTTTAATAAGACAGGGTACCTACGAGCAGTACTTC
CASSLIRQGTYEQYF
>TRBJ1-2|.|TRBV7-8|TRBD1
TGTGCCAGCAGCTATGGGACAGGGAACTATGGCTACACCTTC
CASSYGTGNYGYTF
>TRBJ2-1|.|TRBV7-6|TRBD2
TGTGCCAGCAGCGAATCCGGTGGGGCGGGAGTAGGAAATGAGCAGTTCTTC
CASSESGGAGVGNEQFF
>TRBJ2-1|.|TRBV5-1|.
TGCGCCAGCAGCTTTAGCGGAAGCTCCTACAATGAGCAGTTCTTC
CASSFSGSSYNEQFF
>TRBJ2-3|.|TRBV7-8|TRBD2
TGTGCCAGCAGCCGGTCCGGGACTAGCAGAGGCACAGATACGCAGTATTTT
CASSRSGTSRGTDTQYF
>TRBJ2-5|few|TRBV29-1|.
TGCAGCGTGGACCCCCGAGGGTACCAAGAGACCCAGTACTTC
CSVDPRGYQETQYF
>TRBJ1-1|.|TRBV9|TRBD1
TGTGCCAGCAGCGGACAAGGGACAGAAAACACTGAAGCTTTCTTT
CASSGQGTENTEAFF
>TRBJ2-5|.|TRBV6-1|TRBD2
TGTGCCAGCATGTTTAGCGGGAACCAAGAGACCCAGTACTTC
CASMFSGNQETQYF
>TRBJ2-2|once|TRBV29-1|TRBD1
TGCAGCGCAAGGGGGCTTGGAACCGGGGAGCTGTTTTTT
CSARGLGTGELFF
>TRBJ1-1|.|TRBV12-5|TRBD1
TGTGCTAGTGGTGGGAACAGGGGGCGATTTGAAGCTTTCTTT
CASGGNRGRFEAFF
>TRBJ1-5|.|TRBV18|TRBD1
TGTGCCAGCTCTCCTCAGGGGGCCAATCAGCCCCAGCATTTT
CASSPQGANQPQHF
>TRBJ1-5|.|TRBV6-5|TRBD1
TGTGCCAGTAGGACAGGGGGCAATCAGCCCCAGCATTTT
CASRTGGNQPQHF
>TRBJ2-3|.|TRBV7-9|TRBD1
TGTGCCAGCAGCACCCAGGACAGGGGGCCATTCACGCAGTATTTT
CASSTQDRGPFTQYF
>TRBJ2-7|.|TRBV19|TRBD1
TGTGCCAGTAGTATGGCACAGGGGGTCACCTACGAGCAGTACTTC
CASSMAQGVTYEQYF
>TRBJ1-4|once|TRBV6-1|.
TGTGCCAGCAGTGATGGACAGAGTGCAACTAATGAAAAACTGTTTTTT
CASSDGQSATNEKLFF
>TRBJ2-3|.|TRBV10-3|.
TGTGCCATTAAACAGGGAGTGGGCACAGATACGCAGTATTTT
CAIKQGVGTDTQYF
>TRBJ2-5|.|TRBV25-1|TRBD2
TGTGCCAGCTCTATTTTGACTAGCGGGGGATACGGAGAGACCCAGTACTTC
CASSILTSGGYGETQYF
>TRBJ2-7|.|TRBV7-2|.
TGTGCCAGCAGCACTAGTGGGACCTACGAGCAGTACTTC
CASSTSGTYEQYF
>TRBJ1-3|.|TRBV5-6|.
TGTGCCAGTAAAACAGGGTTTTCTGGAAACACCATATATTTT
CASKTGFSGNTIYF
>TRBJ2-2|.|TRBV21-1|.
TGTGCCAGCAGCTCCCACAGGGGTCGGAACACCGGGGAGCTGTTTTTT
CASSSHRGRNTGELFF
>TRBJ1-5|.|TRBV7-9|.
TGTGCCAGCAGCTTAGCCGTAATGGACGGGACAAGACAGCCCCAGCATTTT
CASSLAVMDGTRQPQHF
>TRBJ2-1|.|TRBV7-2|.
TGTGCCAGCAGCTTTAGAGGCGGGGGCAAATTCTTC
CASSFRGGGKFF
>TRBJ2-1|.|TRBV19|TRBD1
TGTGCCAGTAGTAAGGGGACAGTCTCCTACAATGAGCAGTTCTTC
CASSKGTVSYNEQFF
>TRBJ1-2|.|TRBV5-4|TRBD1
TGTGCCAGCAGCTTGGGACAGGGGGCATATGGCTACACCTTC
CASSLGQGAYGYTF
>TRBJ2-5|.|TRBV7-7|.
TGTGCTAGCCGGGCGGCCGGGGCAGGGGGGGAGACCCAGTACTTC
CASRAAGAGGETQYF
>TRBJ2-7|few|TRBV7-2|.
TGTGCCAGCAGCTTATCGGGCTACGAGCAGTACTTC
CASSLSGYEQYF
>TRBJ1-1|.|TRBV29-1|TRBD1
TGCAGCGCAGCTCGACAGGGAGTCTCTGAAGCTTTCTTT
CSAARQGVSEAFF
>TRBJ2-2|.|TRBV4-2|.
TGTGCCAGCAGCCAAGACGGGGACACCCTAACGAACACCGGGGAGCTGTTTTTT
CASSQDGDTLTNTGELFF
>TRBJ2-1|few|TRBV7-8|.
TGTGCCAGCAGCTTATTGCGGAGTGAGCAGTTCTTC
CASSLLRSEQFF
>TRBJ1-5|few|TRBV25-1|.
TGTGCCAGCAGTGCCAGGGAGGGGACACAGCCCCAGCATTTT
CASSAREGTQPQHF